This is a list of T cell receptor beta chains from one sample in a study of siplizumab effects on memory and regulatory T cells. Sequencing used immunoSEQ multiplex PCR; TCRdb keeps in-frame clones, though not all of them. The repertoire holds about 100,000 clones, with 91% as singletons. The source material was CD4+ T cells sorted from blood. Every receptor here comes from a human donor in good health. Some clones in this sample may be carry-over from other donors' samples. Each CDR3 is given with its conserved first and last residue. The order of the fields is J gene, D gene, V gene, CDR3 DNA, CDR3 protein. The D gene is left open where the match is weak.

>TRBJ1-2|-|TRBV11-3
TGTGCCAGCAGCGCCAGCTATGGCTACACCTTC
CASSASYGYTF
>TRBJ1-2|-|TRBV19
TGTGCCAGTAGTCTCGGGCAGGGGAACTATGGCTACACCTTC
CASSLGQGNYGYTF
>TRBJ2-1|TRBD2|TRBV4-1
TGCGCCAGCAGCCAAGATGGGACTAGTGTGTCTTACAATGAGCAGTTCTTC
CASSQDGTSVSYNEQFF
>TRBJ2-6|TRBD1|TRBV5-5
TGTGCCAGCAGCTTGGAGTACGGGACAGGGGCTGGGGCCAACGTCCTGACTTTC
CASSLEYGTGAGANVLTF
>TRBJ2-1|-|TRBV13
TGTGCCAGCAGCTCGACTAGAGGAGGGGGTGAGCAGTTCTTC
CASSSTRGGGEQFF
>TRBJ2-5|TRBD2|TRBV11-2
TGTGCCAGCAGCTTACTCGGGACTAGCGGGAGAAGGGAGACCCAGTACTTC
CASSLLGTSGRRETQYF
>TRBJ1-1|-|TRBV5-1
TGCGCCAGCAGCTACGGGGAACAGGCGGCGGGTTGGAGGACTGAAGCTTTCTTT
CASSYGEQAAGWRTEAFF
>TRBJ2-1|-|TRBV7-3
TGTGCCAGCAGCCGTACGAGGAGGGATGAGCAGTTCTTC
CASSRTRRDEQFF
>TRBJ1-2|-|TRBV4-1
TGCGCCAGCAGCCTAGGGGAGATTGGCGATGGCTACACCTTC
CASSLGEIGDGYTF
>TRBJ1-2|-|TRBV5-4
TGTGCCAGCAGCGTTGACAGACCGTATGGCTACACCTTC
CASSVDRPYGYTF